This record concerns one T cell receptor (beta chain) sequence. Seattle cases were enrolled at active infection and followed longitudinally. The record originates from a study of blood T cell repertoires in COVID-19. About the study: PBMCs, B-cell-depleted T cells, or T cells provided the cDNA or gDNA that made up the material.

The CDR3 runs to 16 residues. The V segment lost 4 bases and the J segment 2 bases; nucleotides outside the gene matches: 6. Germline V gene data show CDR1 as SGHVS and CDR2 as FNYEAQ. This table comes from immunoSEQ multiplex PCR, and its TCRdb copy is limited to in-frame clones, with some not included. The data contain roughly 320,000 clones, about 90% of them singletons. This clonotype originated in a woman between 45 and 60 years old with COVID-19, enrolled during active disease. The gene calls are TRBV7-6 and TRBJ2-7, with TRBD2 matching over 12 bases. Sequences were obtained from peripheral blood. CDR3 amino acids: CASSSLTSGSPYEQYF. The CDR3 DNA sequence: TGTGCCAGCAGCTCACTGACTAGCGGGAGCCCCTACGAGCAGTACTTC.